This TCR beta chain was recorded in a study of blood T cell repertoires in COVID-19. Study-wide context: COVID-19 samples from acute and convalescent phases originated in the United States, Italy and Spain. Sample material is recorded as cDNA or gDNA derived from T cells, B-cell-depleted T cells, or PBMCs.

Under the authors' procedure: Reference gene primers were amplified, and this amplification served to estimate nucleated cell counts. The data were produced by immunoSEQ multiplex PCR, yet TCRdb's version contains in-frame clones alone and is incomplete. The DNA gave D and trimming, while V, J and clone size come from that table. The table has 150,000 to 200,000 clones, around 85% seen once. This clone was detected a few times. This CDR3 contains 15 residues. V lost 4 bases and J 0 bases, leaving 14 bases between the germline ends. The V gene's germline CDR1 is SGHRS and CDR2 YFSETQ. The V gene is TRBV5-1, the J gene TRBJ2-7, with a weak D call TRBD1 (5 bases). The sequence came from a human donor with acute or convalescent COVID-19. The donor label of this sample is uncertain. The sample was peripheral blood. The CDR3 is CASSTGRLGSYEQYF. The CDR3, as DNA: TGCGCCAGCAGCACAGGACGGCTGGGCTCCTACGAGCAGTACTTC.